Reported below is one TCR beta chain. Its specific antigen is unknown. Nothing much larger sits one base from this clone, and base qualities are not available. Each collaborating institution followed its own protocols to collect whole blood in K2EDTA tubes. Collaborator samples were shipped for TCRbeta analysis as frozen whole blood, isolated PBMCs, or DNA extracted from either sample type. The sample originates from a study of blood T cell repertoires in COVID-19 (TCRdb year 2020). Broadly, across the study: Samples from collaborators originated in the United States, Italy and Spain and spanned both the acute and convalescent phases of COVID-19. The repertoires were released in a freely available public database meant as a resource for research on the immune response to SARS-CoV-2. The material from the prospective study consisted of cDNA or gDNA derived from T cells, B-cell-depleted T cells, or PBMCs. Nearly every sample came with metadata listing a de-identified subject ID, COVID-19 status, age in years and sex. Subjects who had been exposed to COVID-19, were actively infected with it, or had recovered from it provided the deeply sampled blood TCRbeta repertoires that made up the dataset. The samples were drawn from two sources: the first 160 participants of the ongoing ImmuneRACE study, and approximately 1,300 subjects contributed by 6 global collaborators. Where available, HLA class I and class II types were obtained from metadata supplied by the sample provider rather than from assay-based typing. Results and caveats for the whole study, not just this receptor: The amount of clinical and demographic metadata varied by source and participant and was provided uncurated.

TCRbeta CDR3 regions were amplified from genomic DNA by means of the immunoSEQ Assay, a bias-controlled multiplex PCR. Per the authors' processing: The number of nucleated cells in each sample was estimated by amplification of reference gene primers within the assay. To quantify the absolute abundance of each unique TCRbeta CDR3 rearrangement, sequence reads were collapsed and filtered. For each sample, productive Simpson clonality was calculated by taking the square root of Simpson's diversity index across productive rearrangements. TCRdb re-hosts the immuneACCESS table, in-frame sequences only. Its copies lack some clones; in the studies checked, an unresolved V gene accounts for under half of them, and the cause for the rest is not known. Clone size and V and J calls were adopted from that table, with D and trimming inferred from the DNA. For this sample the table gives tens of thousands of clones, of which roughly 86% were detected only once. Clones ranked in the top ten supply around two fifths of the sample.

The clonotype originates from a human donor in a cohort sampled during active COVID-19. Source material: peripheral blood.

Here the CDR3 is given as CASSPMGGDNYGYTF. The nucleotides are TGTGCCAGCAGCCCTATGGGGGGGGATAACTATGGCTACACCTTC. The chain is encoded by TRBV7-2 joined to TRBJ1-2; TRBD1 is a possible D gene, resting on 5 matching bases. The CDR3 runs 15 residues from the cysteine to the phenylalanine. CDR3 DNA is the only sequence kept; it has 45 bases, read in frame from the first base. CDR1 and CDR2, looked up from the germline V gene, are SGHTA and FQGNSA. V gives up 5 bases and J gives up 1 base, and the segment between their germline ends measures 14 bases.